Shown below are 26 T cell receptor beta chains from a single sample sequenced in a study of blood T cell repertoires in COVID-19. The repertoire was sequenced with immunoSEQ multiplex PCR; TCRdb's copy has only in-frame clones and lacks some. This table holds roughly 430,000 clones, 88% found once. The specimen sequenced was PBMCs or T cells enriched from blood (not recorded which). The receptors were gathered from a woman aged 40 to 49 with acute COVID-19.

The chain couples TRBV7-9 to TRBJ1-2; D is possibly TRBD1 (6 bases). CDR3 length equals 13 residues. V was cut by 7 bases and J by 4 bases, with 13 bases left in between. CDR1 SEHNR and CDR2 FQNEAQ come from the germline V gene (reference sequence). CDR3 nucleotides: TGTGCCAGCACCGAGGACAGATTCTATGGCTACACCTTC. Amino acids: CASTEDRFYGYTF.

J is TRBJ2-1 and V is TRBV20-1; a weak D match, TRBD2 (6 bases). This CDR3 has 14 amino acids. The V end was cut by 3 bases, the J end by 4 bases, with 13 bases between. CDR1 DFQATT and CDR2 SNEGSKA come from the germline V gene (reference sequence). The CDR3 bases are TGCAGTGCTAGTAGGCCGGGGACTTACAATGAGCAGTTCTTC. It encodes CSASRPGTYNEQFF.

The rearrangement uses TRBV4-1 and TRBJ1-1, with 7 bases aligning to TRBD1. There are 14 residues in the CDR3. Unmatched junction bases numbered 5, after V lost 3 bases and J lost 4 bases. Per germline, CDR1 MGHRA and CDR2 YSYEKL. The CDR3 region has the DNA TGCGCCAGCAGCCATAAGACAGGGCGCACTGAAGCTTTCTTT. The encoded protein is CASSHKTGRTEAFF.

This clone came up once. The chain carries TRBV11-2 and TRBJ2-7, with D perhaps matching TRBD2 (5 bases). V was shortened by 5 bases and J by 0 bases, with 11 bases between the two germline ends. CDR3 size: 14 residues. Germline V CDR1 and CDR2: SGHAT, FQNNGV. The chain's CDR3 is CASSPPGSSYEQYF. CDR3 sequence (DNA): TGTGCCAGCAGCCCTCCGGGGAGCTCCTACGAGCAGTACTTC.

The chain couples TRBV6-1 to TRBJ2-7; perhaps TRBD2 as D (6 bases). Germline lookup yields CDR1 MNHNS and CDR2 SASEGT. V shed 3 bases and J shed 1 base, with 16 bases lying between them. This CDR3 is built from 16 residues. DNA of the CDR3: TGTGCCAGCAGTGATCAGTGGGGGGTTGGATCCTACGAGCAGTACTTC. It codes for CASSDQWGVGSYEQYF.

The chain carries TRBV27 and TRBJ1-2; 9 nucleotides line up with TRBD1. Looked up from germline, CDR1 is MNHEY and CDR2 is SMNVEV (reference sequence). After removal of 7 bases from V and 5 bases from J, the junction contained 23 bases not matched to a gene. The CDR3 sequence is 19 residues long. The chain's CDR3 is CASTKAGGGTGGAEYGYTF. The CDR3 DNA is TGTGCCAGCACCAAGGCTGGGGGGGGAACAGGGGGCGCTGAGTATGGCTACACCTTC.

The CDR3 DNA follows: TGTGCCAGCAGCCGTGCCCCAGGGAACCCCTACGAGCAGTACTTC. Its translation: CASSRAPGNPYEQYF. The genes are TRBV6-5 and TRBJ2-7; the D gene is possibly TRBD1 (5 bases). This CDR3 region has 15 residues. The germline V gene has CDR1 MNHEY and CDR2 SVGAGI. V was clipped by 6 bases and J by 2 bases, with 17 bases between them.

The rearrangement uses TRBV15 and TRBJ2-3, with unresolved D. CDR1 is LNHNV and CDR2 is YYDKDF in the germline V gene (reference sequence). CDR3 size: 15 residues. The V and J ends lost 6 bases and 1 base respectively, with 14 bases between them. DNA for the CDR3: TGTGCCACCAGTCCCGAGGCCCTAGGCACAGATACGCAGTATTTT. Protein: CATSPEALGTDTQYF.

The chain links TRBV6-2 or TRBV6-3 to TRBJ2-7; 10 nucleotides agree with TRBD2. From germline, CDR1 is MNHEY and CDR2 SVGEGT. Unmatched junction bases numbered 17, after V lost 6 bases and J lost 0 bases. CDR3 length: 19 amino acids. For the CDR3, the DNA is TGTGCCAGCAGCAAAAAAACCGTAGCGGGGGGCCGACTCTCCTACGAGCAGTACTTC. Residues: CASSKKTVAGGRLSYEQYF.

This chain uses TRBV19 with TRBJ1-5; the match to TRBD1 covers 7 bases. Germline V lookup: CDR1 LNHDA, CDR2 SQIVND (reference sequence). The V and J ends lost 4 bases and 0 bases, in that order; junction bases with no gene match: 0. The CDR3 runs 14 residues. CDR3 amino acids: CASSKGASNQPQHF. The CDR3 coding sequence is TGTGCCAGTAGTAAGGGGGCTAGCAATCAGCCCCAGCATTTT.

The rearrangement uses TRBV7-2 and TRBJ1-1; possibly TRBD1 for D (5 bases). CDR3 size: 15 residues. The germline V and J ends were trimmed by 1 base and 3 bases, with 12 bases remaining between them. CDR1 and CDR2 from the germline V gene are SGHTA and FQGNSA. Written as DNA, the CDR3 is TGTGCCAGCAGCTTAGATACCAGGGTAGACACTGAAGCTTTCTTT. It encodes CASSLDTRVDTEAFF.

V gene TRBV14 combines with J gene TRBJ2-7; 8 nucleotides match TRBD1. The junction had 6 bases not matched to a gene; V was cut back by 3 bases and J by 8 bases. The germline V gene encodes CDR1 SGHDN and CDR2 FVKESK. The CDR3 loop spans 13 amino acids. The CDR3 spells CASSQVRGHKQYF. DNA for the CDR3: TGTGCCAGCAGCCAGGTCAGGGGGCATAAGCAGTACTTC.

J is TRBJ1-2 and V is TRBV6-6; D might be TRBD1 (5 bases). V lost 0 bases, J lost 6 bases, and 11 bases lay in between. From germline, CDR1 is MNHNY and CDR2 SVGAGI (reference sequence). The length of the CDR3 is 14 residues. DNA for the CDR3: TGTGCCAGCAGTTACTCATATCAGGGTGATGGCTACACCTTC. Residues: CASSYSYQGDGYTF.

The chain carries TRBV6-1 and TRBJ1-3; unclear D gene. Germline V gives CDR1 MNHNS, CDR2 SASEGT. Trimming left V 3 bases short and J 0 bases short, with 9 bases between. The CDR3 extends over 15 amino acids. CDR3 nucleotide sequence: TGTGCCAGCAGTGATGACATGAGCTCTGGAAACACCATATATTTT. It specifies CASSDDMSSGNTIYF.

The rearrangement joins TRBV6-6 to TRBJ1-5; 9 nucleotides agree with TRBD1. This CDR3 is built from 14 residues. Trimming at V came to 10 bases and at J to 5 bases, leaving 9 bases not matched to a gene. Germline CDR1 is MNHNY and CDR2 is SVGAGI (reference sequence). CDR3 nucleotides: TGTGCCACCCTACCGGGACAGGGACATCAGCCCCAGCATTTT. Translated: CATLPGQGHQPQHF.

This clone was counted once. V gene TRBV29-1 combines with J gene TRBJ1-2; 10 nucleotides agree with TRBD1. Germline V CDR1 and CDR2: SQVTM, ANQGSEA. V lost 3 bases and J lost 4; bases outside the gene matches: 5. This CDR3 contains 14 residues. The CDR3 nucleotides read TGCAGCGTTGACGGGACAGGGGCCGTCTATGGCTACACCTTC. Protein: CSVDGTGAVYGYTF.

This sequence joins TRBV5-5 and TRBJ1-2; TRBD1 agrees at 7 bases. CDR3 length equals 16 residues. The ends lost 0 bases at V and 1 base at J; junction bases unmatched: 6. Germline CDR1 is SGHKS and CDR2 is YYEKEE (reference sequence). The CDR3 bases are TGTGCCAGCAGCTTGGACGGACAGGTCGATAACTATGGCTACACCTTC. It codes for CASSLDGQVDNYGYTF.

The chain employs TRBV27 and TRBJ1-2; 9 bases match TRBD1. The junction had 3 bases not matched to a gene; V was cut back by 6 bases and J by 4 bases. CDR3 length: 13 residues. Germline V gives CDR1 MNHEY, CDR2 SMNVEV (reference sequence). The CDR3 DNA reads TGTGCCAGCAGGGACAGGGGTAGCTATGGCTACACCTTC. Residues: CASRDRGSYGYTF.

The chain links TRBV6-1 to TRBJ1-4; D gene ambiguous. V was trimmed by 6 bases and J by 4 bases, leaving 12 bases between them. Looked up from germline, CDR1 is MNHNS and CDR2 is SASEGT. CDR3 size: 14 residues. The CDR3 nucleotides are TGTGCCAGCAGGGAGGCAGGTAGTAATGAAAAACTGTTTTTT. Translated, it gives CASREAGSNEKLFF.

The V and J genes are TRBV5-4 and TRBJ1-2, with 9 bases matching TRBD1. Germline assignment: CDR1 SGHNT and CDR2 YYREEE (reference sequence). Losses at the gene ends were 2 bases for V and 6 bases for J; bases not matched to a gene: 8. The CDR3 has 15 amino acids. DNA for the CDR3: TGTGCCAGCAGCTTTACCGGGACAGGGTCCCATGGCTACACCTTC. It translates to CASSFTGTGSHGYTF.

This sequence joins TRBV12-3 or TRBV12-4 and TRBJ1-1, with 9 bases that match TRBD1. With V trimmed by 6 bases and J by 10 bases, 6 bases remained unmatched. This CDR3 spans 12 amino acids. CDR3 nucleotides: TGTGCCAGCAGCAACGACAGGGGGAGAGCTTTCTTT. Protein product: CASSNDRGRAFF.

The V call is TRBV12-3 or TRBV12-4, the J call TRBJ1-1; tentatively, D is TRBD1 (6 bases). The CDR3 consists of 12 residues. Trimming pared 3 bases from V and 6 bases from J, leaving 8 bases between. The CDR3 spells CASSFGGPEAFF. CDR3 bases: TGTGCCAGCAGTTTTGGGGGCCCTGAAGCTTTCTTT.

This chain links TRBV27 with TRBJ2-7; possibly TRBD2 for D (7 bases). This CDR3 region has 16 residues. V was trimmed by 6 bases and J by 3 bases, leaving 21 bases between them. The germline CDR1 and CDR2 sequences are MNHEY and SMNVEV (reference sequence). The CDR3 here is CASRMLRGGYYYEQYF. CDR3 DNA: TGTGCCAGCAGGATGCTGAGGGGGGGGTACTACTACGAGCAGTACTTC.

J is TRBJ2-2 and V is TRBV19; 8 bases map to TRBD2. CDR3 length equals 16 residues. J lost 3 bases, V lost 3 bases, and 6 bases had no gene match. Germline lookup yields CDR1 LNHDA and CDR2 SQIVND (reference sequence). Here the CDR3 DNA reads TGTGCCAGTAGTATGATGGAGCGGGGGCACACCGGGGAGCTGTTTTTT. This codes for CASSMMERGHTGELFF.

V is TRBV29-1 and J is TRBJ1-1; tentatively, D is TRBD1 (6 bases). The CDR3 has 13 residues. V was pared by 6 bases and J by 4 bases, with 15 bases between. The germline CDR1 and CDR2 sequences are SQVTM and ANQGSEA. The CDR3 reads CSVETGTVTEAFF. CDR3 coding DNA: TGCAGCGTCGAAACAGGGACGGTCACTGAAGCTTTCTTT.

This clone was picked up one time. The chain has TRBV10-3 and TRBJ1-4; D is perhaps TRBD1 (5 bases). V lost 3 bases and J 5 bases, leaving 13 bases between the germline ends. CDR3 size: 15 residues. Looked up from germline, CDR1 is ENHRY and CDR2 is SYGVKD. In DNA form, the CDR3 reads TGTGCCATCAGTGACGGGGGACCAATGAATGAAAAACTGTTTTTT. It specifies CAISDGGPMNEKLFF.